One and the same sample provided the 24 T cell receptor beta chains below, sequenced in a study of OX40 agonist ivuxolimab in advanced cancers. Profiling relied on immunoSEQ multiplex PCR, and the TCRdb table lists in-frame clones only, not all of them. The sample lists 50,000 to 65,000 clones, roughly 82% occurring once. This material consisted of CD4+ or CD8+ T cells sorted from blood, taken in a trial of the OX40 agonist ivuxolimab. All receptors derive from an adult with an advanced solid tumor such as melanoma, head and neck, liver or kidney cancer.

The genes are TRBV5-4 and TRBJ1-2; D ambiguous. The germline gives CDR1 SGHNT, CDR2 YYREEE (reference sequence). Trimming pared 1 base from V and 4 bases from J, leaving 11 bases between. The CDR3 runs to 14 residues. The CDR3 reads CASSLPLGSYGYTF. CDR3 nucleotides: TGTGCCAGCAGCTTGCCCCTCGGAAGCTATGGCTACACCTTC. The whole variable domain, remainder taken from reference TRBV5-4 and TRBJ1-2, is ETGVTQSPTHLIKTRGQQVTLRCSSQSGHNTVSWYQQALGQGPQFIFQYYREEENGRGNFPPRFSGLQFPNYSSELNVNALELDDSALYLCASSLPLGSYGYTFGSGTRLTVV.

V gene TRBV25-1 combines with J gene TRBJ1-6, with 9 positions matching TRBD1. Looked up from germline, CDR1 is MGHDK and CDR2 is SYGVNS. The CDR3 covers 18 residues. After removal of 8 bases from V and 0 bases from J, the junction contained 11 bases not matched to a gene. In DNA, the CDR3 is TGTGCCAGCCCCCGACAGGGGGTCCCCCCCTCCTATAATTCACCCCTCCACTTT. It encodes CASPRQGVPPSYNSPLHF.

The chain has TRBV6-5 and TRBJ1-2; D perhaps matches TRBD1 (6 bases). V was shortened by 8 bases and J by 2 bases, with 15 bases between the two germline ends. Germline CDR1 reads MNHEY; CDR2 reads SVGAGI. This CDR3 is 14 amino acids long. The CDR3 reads CASGGAGKNYGYTF. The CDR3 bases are TGTGCCAGCGGGGGGGCCGGGAAAAACTATGGCTACACCTTC.

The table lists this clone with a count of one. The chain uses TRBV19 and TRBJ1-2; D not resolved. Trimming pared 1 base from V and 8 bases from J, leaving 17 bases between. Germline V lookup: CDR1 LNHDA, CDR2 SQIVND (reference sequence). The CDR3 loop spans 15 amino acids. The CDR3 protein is CASSIGVQVSRGYTF. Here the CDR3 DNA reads TGTGCCAGTAGTATAGGGGTCCAGGTCTCTAGGGGCTACACCTTC.

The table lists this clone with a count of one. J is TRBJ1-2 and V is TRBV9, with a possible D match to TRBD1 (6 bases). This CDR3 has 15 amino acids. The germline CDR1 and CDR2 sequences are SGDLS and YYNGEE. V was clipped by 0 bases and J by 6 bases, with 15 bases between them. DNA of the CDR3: TGTGCCAGCAGCGTAGCTAAGGGGGTCTTCGATGGCTACACCTTC. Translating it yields CASSVAKGVFDGYTF.

The DNA for the CDR3 is TGTGCCTGGAGTCAGGCGGCGGTGAGCACCGGGGAGCTGTTTTTT. Translated, it gives CAWSQAAVSTGELFF. The chain has TRBV30 and TRBJ2-2; no clear D gene. In germline, CDR1 is GTSNPN, CDR2 SVGIG (reference sequence). V was clipped by 2 bases and J by 4 bases, with 14 bases between them. The CDR3 has 15 amino acids.

CDR3 region: CASSVGQGAEQYF. The CDR3 DNA reads as TGTGCCAGCAGCGTAGGGCAGGGTGCCGAGCAGTACTTC. This chain joins TRBV9 and TRBJ2-7, with D tentatively TRBD1 (5 bases). The germline V and J ends were trimmed by 0 bases and 6 bases, with 10 bases remaining between them. This CDR3 comprises 13 residues. Germline-derived CDR1 and CDR2 are SGDLS and YYNGEE.

In nucleotides, the CDR3 is TGTGCCAGCAGCTTGGAGGGACAGCTTTATGGCTACACCTTC. As protein: CASSLEGQLYGYTF. The chain employs TRBV5-4 and TRBJ1-2, with 7 bases lining up with TRBD1. V lost 0 bases and J lost 5; bases outside the gene matches: 4. Germline CDR1 SGHNT, CDR2 YYREEE (reference sequence). The CDR3 spans 14 residues.

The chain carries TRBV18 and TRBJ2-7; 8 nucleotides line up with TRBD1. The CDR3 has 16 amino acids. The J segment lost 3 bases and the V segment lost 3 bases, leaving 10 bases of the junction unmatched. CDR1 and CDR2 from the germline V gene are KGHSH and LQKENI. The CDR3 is CASSPSVTGGLYEQYF. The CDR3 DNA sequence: TGTGCCAGCTCACCGTCAGTAACAGGGGGTCTCTACGAGCAGTACTTC.

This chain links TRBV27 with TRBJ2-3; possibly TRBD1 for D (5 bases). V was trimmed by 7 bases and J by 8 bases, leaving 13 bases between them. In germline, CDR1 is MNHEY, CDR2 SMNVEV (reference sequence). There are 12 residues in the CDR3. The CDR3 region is CASTGIKGTQYF. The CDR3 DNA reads TGTGCCAGCACAGGGATCAAGGGTACGCAGTATTTT.

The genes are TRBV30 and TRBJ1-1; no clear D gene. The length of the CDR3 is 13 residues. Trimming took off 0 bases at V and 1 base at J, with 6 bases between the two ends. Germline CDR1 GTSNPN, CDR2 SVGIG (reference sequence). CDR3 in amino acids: CAWSVQWNTEAFF. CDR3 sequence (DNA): TGTGCCTGGAGTGTACAGTGGAACACTGAAGCTTTCTTT.

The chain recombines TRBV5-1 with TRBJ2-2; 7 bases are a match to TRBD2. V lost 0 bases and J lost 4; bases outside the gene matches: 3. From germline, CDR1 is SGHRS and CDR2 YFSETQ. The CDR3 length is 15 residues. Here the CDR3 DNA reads TGCGCCAGCAGCTTGGCTAGCGGTTCCACCGGGGAGCTGTTTTTT. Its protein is CASSLASGSTGELFF.

The CDR3 coding sequence is TGTGCCAGCAGTGATAGGGGTGGGACCCAGTACTTC. Its protein product is CASSDRGGTQYF. The rearrangement joins TRBV2 to TRBJ2-5; a possible D gene is TRBD1 (5 bases). CDR1 SNHLY and CDR2 FYNNEI come from the germline V gene. The CDR3 has 12 residues. V gave up 3 bases and J gave up 7 bases, with 9 bases separating them.

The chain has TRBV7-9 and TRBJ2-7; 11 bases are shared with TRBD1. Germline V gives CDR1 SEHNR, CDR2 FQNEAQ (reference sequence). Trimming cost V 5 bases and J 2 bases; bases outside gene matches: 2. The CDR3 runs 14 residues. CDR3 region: CASSGTGGTYEQYF. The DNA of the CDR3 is TGTGCCAGCAGCGGGACAGGGGGAACCTACGAGCAGTACTTC. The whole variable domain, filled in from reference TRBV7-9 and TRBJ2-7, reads DTGVSQNPRHKITKRGQNVTFRCDPISEHNRLYWYRQTLGQGPEFLTYFQNEAQLEKSRLLSDRFSAERPKGSFSTLEIQRTEQGDSAMYLCASSGTGGTYEQYFGPGTRLTVT.

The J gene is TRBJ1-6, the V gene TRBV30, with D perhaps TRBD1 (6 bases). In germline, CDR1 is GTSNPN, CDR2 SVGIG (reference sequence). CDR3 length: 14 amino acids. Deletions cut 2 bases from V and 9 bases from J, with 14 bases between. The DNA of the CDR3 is TGTGCCTGGAGTCAGGGGCTCGGGGGTTCACCCCTCCACTTT. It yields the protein CAWSQGLGGSPLHF.

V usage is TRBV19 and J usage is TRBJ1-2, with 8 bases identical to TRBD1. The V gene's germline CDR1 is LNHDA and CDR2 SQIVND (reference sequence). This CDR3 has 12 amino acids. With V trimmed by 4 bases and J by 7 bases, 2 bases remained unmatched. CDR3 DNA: TGTGCCAGTAGTAGGACAGGGTTTGGCTACACCTTC. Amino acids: CASSRTGFGYTF.

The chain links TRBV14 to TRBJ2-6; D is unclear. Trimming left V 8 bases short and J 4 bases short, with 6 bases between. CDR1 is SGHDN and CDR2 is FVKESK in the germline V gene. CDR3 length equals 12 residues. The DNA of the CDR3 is TGTGCCAGCTCGTACGGGGCCAACGTCCTGACTTTC. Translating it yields CASSYGANVLTF.

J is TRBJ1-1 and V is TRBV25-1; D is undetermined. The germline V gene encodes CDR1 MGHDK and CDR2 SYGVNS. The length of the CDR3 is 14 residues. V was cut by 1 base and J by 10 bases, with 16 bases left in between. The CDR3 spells CASSESGLPILAFF. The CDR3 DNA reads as TGTGCCAGCAGTGAATCCGGACTTCCCATTTTAGCTTTCTTT.

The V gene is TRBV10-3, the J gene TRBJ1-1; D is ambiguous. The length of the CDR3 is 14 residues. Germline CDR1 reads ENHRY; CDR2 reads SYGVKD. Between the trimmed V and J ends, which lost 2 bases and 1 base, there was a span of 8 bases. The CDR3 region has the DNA TGTGCCATCAGTGAGCGGGCGGGGAACACTGAAGCTTTCTTT. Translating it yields CAISERAGNTEAFF.

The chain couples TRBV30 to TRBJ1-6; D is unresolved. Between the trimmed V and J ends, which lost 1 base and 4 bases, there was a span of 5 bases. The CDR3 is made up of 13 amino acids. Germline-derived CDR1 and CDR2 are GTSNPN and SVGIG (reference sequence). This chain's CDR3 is CAWSEAYNSPLHF. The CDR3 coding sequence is TGTGCCTGGAGTGAAGCTTATAATTCACCCCTCCACTTT.

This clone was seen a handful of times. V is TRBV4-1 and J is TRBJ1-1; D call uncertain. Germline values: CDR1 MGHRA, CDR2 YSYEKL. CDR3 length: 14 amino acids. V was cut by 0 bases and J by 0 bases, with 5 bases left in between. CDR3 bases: TGCGCCAGCAGCCAAGAACGAGTGAACACTGAAGCTTTCTTT. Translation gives CASSQERVNTEAFF.

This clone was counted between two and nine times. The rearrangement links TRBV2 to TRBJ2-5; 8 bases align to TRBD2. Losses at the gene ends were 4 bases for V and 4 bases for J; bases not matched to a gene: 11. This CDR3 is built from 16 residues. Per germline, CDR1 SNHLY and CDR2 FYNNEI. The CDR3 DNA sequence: TGTGCCAGCAGTGGGATTGGAGCGGGAGTAGGAGAGACCCAGTACTTC. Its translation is CASSGIGAGVGETQYF.

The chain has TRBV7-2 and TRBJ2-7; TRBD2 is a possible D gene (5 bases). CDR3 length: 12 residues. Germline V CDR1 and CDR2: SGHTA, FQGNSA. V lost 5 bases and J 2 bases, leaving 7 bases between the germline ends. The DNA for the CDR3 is TGTGCCAGCAGCCCGGAGGCCTACGAGCAGTACTTC. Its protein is CASSPEAYEQYF.

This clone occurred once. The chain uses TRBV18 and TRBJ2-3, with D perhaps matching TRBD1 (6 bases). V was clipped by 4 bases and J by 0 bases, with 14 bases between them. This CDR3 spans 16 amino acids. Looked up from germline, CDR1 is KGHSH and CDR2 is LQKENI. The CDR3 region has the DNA TGTGCCAGCTCACACCGACAGGAAACTAGCACAGATACGCAGTATTTT. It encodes CASSHRQETSTDTQYF.